The rows below give T cell receptor beta chains drawn from one sample of a study of OX40 agonist ivuxolimab in advanced cancers. Some clones are missing from TCRdb's copy, which holds only in-frame ones; the method was immunoSEQ multiplex PCR. This table has some 98,000 clones, 90% to 95% appearing once. The sequenced sample was CD4+ or CD8+ T cells sorted from blood, obtained in a trial of the OX40 agonist ivuxolimab. These receptors were collected from an adult with an advanced solid tumor such as melanoma, head and neck, liver or kidney cancer. The CDR3 runs from the conserved cysteine through the conserved F or W. The D gene is left open where the match is weak. Not every row has a clone size; where given, it reads once, few, many or a size class.

TRBJ2-1,-,TRBV10-3,15,-,CAISEAGGRYNEQFF,TGTGCCATCAGTGAGGCTGGGGGTCGATACAATGAGCAGTTCTTC
TRBJ2-5,-,TRBV7-2,17,-,CASSLVNPGYLVAAQYF,TGTGCCAGCAGCTTAGTGAACCCGGGCTACTTAGTCGCGGCCCAGTACTTC
TRBJ2-7,-,TRBV28,14,TRBD2,CASSPGTSSYEQYF,TGTGCCAGCAGTCCCGGGACTAGCTCCTACGAGCAGTACTTC
TRBJ2-5,-,TRBV7-2,15,TRBD2,CASSLQREERETQYF,TGTGCCAGCAGCCTTCAGCGGGAGGAGCGAGAGACCCAGTACTTC
TRBJ2-7,-,TRBV5-4,12,-,CASSQNQGEQYF,TGTGCCAGCAGCCAGAATCAAGGGGAGCAGTACTTC
TRBJ1-1,-,TRBV14,14,TRBD1,CASSHRGQGSEAFF,TGTGCCAGCAGCCATAGGGGACAGGGTTCCGAAGCTTTCTTT
TRBJ2-3,-,TRBV15,16,TRBD2,CATSSGLAGRTDTQYF,TGTGCCACCAGCAGTGGACTAGCGGGACGCACAGATACGCAGTATTTT
TRBJ2-1,-,TRBV11-3,16,-,CASSFRGSGSYNEQFF,TGTGCCAGCAGCTTTCGGGGTAGCGGCTCCTACAATGAGCAGTTCTTC
TRBJ2-1,-,TRBV19,13,-,CASLDGTYNEQFF,TGTGCCAGCCTGGACGGAACCTACAATGAGCAGTTCTTC
TRBJ2-7,-,TRBV7-2,13,-,CASSYDRSYEQYF,TGTGCCAGCAGCTATGACAGGAGTTACGAGCAGTACTTC
TRBJ1-1,once,TRBV5-4,13,-,CASSAPMNTEAFF,TGTGCCAGCAGTGCCCCAATGAACACTGAAGCTTTCTTT
TRBJ2-3,-,TRBV7-8,15,-,CASSARGYQTDTQYF,TGTGCCAGCAGCGCTAGAGGTTATCAGACAGATACGCAGTATTTT
TRBJ2-7,-,TRBV7-6,15,TRBD2,CASSSGTSGNYEQYF,TGTGCCAGCAGCTCCGGGACTAGCGGAAACTACGAGCAGTACTTC
TRBJ2-1,-,TRBV18,17,TRBD2,CASSPPGLAGGYNEQFF,TGTGCCAGCTCACCACCTGGACTAGCGGGTGGGTACAATGAGCAGTTCTTC
TRBJ2-7,-,TRBV20-1,11,-,CSASRDYEQYF,TGCAGTGCTAGCCGGGACTACGAGCAGTACTTC
TRBJ2-2,-,TRBV15,18,-,CATSRVHGGGANTGELFF,TGTGCCACCAGCAGAGTTCATGGAGGCGGAGCGAACACCGGGGAGCTGTTTTTT
TRBJ1-6,-,TRBV30,14,TRBD1,CAWSTTGGSPPLHF,TGTGCCTGGAGCACCACAGGGGGCAGCCCACCCCTCCACTTT
TRBJ2-5,-,TRBV7-2,17,TRBD1,CASSLNQGARLGETQYF,TGTGCCAGCAGCTTAAATCAGGGGGCGCGTTTAGGAGAGACCCAGTACTTC
TRBJ2-5,-,TRBV27,12,-,CASSNGGRTQYF,TGTGCCAGCAGTAATGGGGGTAGGACCCAGTACTTC
TRBJ2-1,once,TRBV30,16,TRBD1,CAWSEGQLKLANEQFF,TGTGCCTGGAGTGAGGGACAGTTAAAGTTGGCCAATGAGCAGTTCTTC
TRBJ1-1,-,TRBV28,14,TRBD1,CASSLAPDRLEAFF,TGTGCCAGCAGTTTAGCCCCGGACAGGCTCGAAGCTTTCTTT
TRBJ2-2,-,TRBV5-1,14,-,CASSRDNAAGELFF,TGCGCCAGCAGTCGGGACAACGCGGCCGGGGAGCTGTTTTTT
TRBJ2-1,-,TRBV12-5,18,-,CASGLVLGSLKSYNEQFF,TGTGCTAGTGGTTTGGTACTTGGGTCGCTTAAGTCCTACAATGAGCAGTTCTTC
TRBJ1-4,once,TRBV5-4,13,-,CASSLGAVQKLFF,TGTGCCAGCAGCTTGGGAGCAGTACAAAAACTGTTTTTT
TRBJ2-5,-,TRBV19,15,-,CASSIPGHRGETQYF,TGTGCCAGTAGTATCCCGGGACACCGGGGGGAGACCCAGTACTTC
TRBJ1-2,once,TRBV4-2,15,TRBD1,CASSQVDREGYGYTF,TGTGCCAGCAGCCAAGTTGACAGGGAAGGCTATGGCTACACCTTC
TRBJ2-1,-,TRBV4-3,16,TRBD2,CASSPGLAGGPDEQFF,TGCGCCAGCAGCCCAGGGCTAGCGGGAGGGCCTGATGAGCAGTTCTTC
TRBJ2-7,once,TRBV28,15,TRBD1,CASTAGQGRSHEQYF,TGTGCCAGCACGGCAGGACAGGGAAGATCCCACGAGCAGTACTTC